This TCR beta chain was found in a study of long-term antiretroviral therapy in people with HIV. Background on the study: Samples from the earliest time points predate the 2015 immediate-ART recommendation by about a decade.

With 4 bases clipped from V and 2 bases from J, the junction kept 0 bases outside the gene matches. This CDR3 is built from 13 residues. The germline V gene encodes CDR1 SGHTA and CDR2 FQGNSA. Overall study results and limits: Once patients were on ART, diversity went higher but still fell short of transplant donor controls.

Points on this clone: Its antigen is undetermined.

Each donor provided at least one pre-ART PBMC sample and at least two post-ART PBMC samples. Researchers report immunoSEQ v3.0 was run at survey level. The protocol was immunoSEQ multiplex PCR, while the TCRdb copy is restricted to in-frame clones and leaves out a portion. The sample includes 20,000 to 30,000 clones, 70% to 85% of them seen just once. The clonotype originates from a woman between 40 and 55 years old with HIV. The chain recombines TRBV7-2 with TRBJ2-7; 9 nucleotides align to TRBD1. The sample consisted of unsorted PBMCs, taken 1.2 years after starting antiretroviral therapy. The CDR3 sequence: CASSWDRAYEQYF. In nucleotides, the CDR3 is TGTGCCAGCAGCTGGGACAGGGCCTACGAGCAGTACTTC.